This passage covers 30 T cell receptor beta chains from one sample sequenced in a study of cytotoxic CD8 clonotypes in ibrutinib-treated CLL. The method was immunoSEQ multiplex PCR; TCRdb's version includes in-frame clones alone and lacks a portion of them. The repertoire holds 30,000 to 50,000 clones, with 65% to 70% as singletons. The specimen was PBMCs, collected at disease progression, from a patient treated with ibrutinib. The receptors come from a human donor with chronic lymphocytic leukemia.

The chain joins TRBV28 to TRBJ2-6, with D uncertain. Trimming removed 10 bases at V and 0 bases at J, with 7 bases between. The CDR3 loop spans 13 amino acids. Germline loops: CDR1 MDHEN, CDR2 SYDVKM. For the CDR3, the DNA is TGTGCCACTTGGGGCTCTGGGGCCAACGTCCTGACTTTC. Translation gives CATWGSGANVLTF.

This chain joins TRBV11-3 and TRBJ2-7; a weak D match, TRBD1 (6 bases). Deletions cut 6 bases from V and 1 base from J, with 13 bases between. This CDR3 comprises 14 residues. CDR1 is SGHNT, CDR2 YENEEA, per germline. The CDR3 bases are TGTGCCAGCAGGTCCCGGGACACGTCCTACGAGCAGTACTTC. Translation: CASRSRDTSYEQYF.

The rearrangement joins TRBV9 to TRBJ2-1, with 7 bases aligning to TRBD1. Germline lookup yields CDR1 SGDLS and CDR2 YYNGEE. This CDR3 region has 15 residues. Trimming at V came to 3 bases and at J to 0 bases, leaving 3 bases not matched to a gene. The CDR3 sequence: CASSGGQRSYNEQFF. In nucleotides, the CDR3 is TGTGCCAGCAGCGGGGGACAGCGCTCCTACAATGAGCAGTTCTTC.

The chain recombines TRBV21-1 with TRBJ2-7; the listed D gene, TRBD2, was not tested against the DNA. TRBV21-1 is a pseudogene segment. CDR3 length: 15 amino acids. The CDR3 nucleotides read TGTGCCAGCAGCAAAGGACGGCCAGCGAACCACGAGCAGTACTTC. Protein sequence: CASSKGRPANHEQYF.

The V gene is TRBV5-6, the J gene TRBJ2-7, with a possible D match to TRBD2 (5 bases). The CDR3 spans 16 residues. Germline loops: CDR1 SGHDT, CDR2 YYEEEE. Trimming removed 0 bases at V and 3 bases at J, with 16 bases between. The CDR3 region is CASSLGVSMDFYEQYF. The CDR3 nucleotides read TGTGCCAGCAGCTTGGGGGTCAGTATGGACTTCTACGAGCAGTACTTC.

The gene calls are TRBV19 and TRBJ2-7; tentative D call: TRBD2 (6 bases). The CDR3 runs 14 residues. Germline loops: CDR1 LNHDA, CDR2 SQIVND (reference sequence). V lost 5 bases and J 4 bases, leaving 15 bases between the germline ends. CDR3 sequence reads: CASSPRGEGYEQYF. In nucleotides, the CDR3 is TGTGCCAGTAGTCCGCGGGGTGAGGGGTACGAGCAGTACTTC.

The J gene is TRBJ2-5, the V gene TRBV4-1, with a possible D match to TRBD1 (6 bases). V gave up 2 bases and J gave up 5 bases, with 15 bases separating them. This CDR3 comprises 15 residues. The germline V gene has CDR1 MGHRA and CDR2 YSYEKL. In DNA form, the CDR3 reads TGCGCCAGCAGCCAAAAAACAGGGCTCTGGGAGACCCAGTACTTC. Amino acid sequence: CASSQKTGLWETQYF.

This clone has a handful of counts. The chain combines TRBV5-4 with TRBJ1-4, with a tentative D call TRBD1 (5 bases). Germline V gene sequence: CDR1 SGHNT, CDR2 YYREEE (reference sequence). This CDR3 spans 14 amino acids. Trimming removed 0 bases from V and 4 bases from J, with 7 bases in between. For the CDR3, the DNA is TGTGCCAGCAGCTTGGCAGGGAATAATGAAAAACTGTTTTTT. Translation: CASSLAGNNEKLFF.

This chain connects TRBV15 to TRBJ2-7, with 7 bases fitting TRBD2. The J segment lost 6 bases and the V segment lost 0 bases, leaving 5 bases of the junction unmatched. The CDR3 runs to 14 residues. CDR1 is LNHNV, CDR2 YYDKDF, per germline (reference sequence). The CDR3 sequence: CATSRERGGIEQYF. The CDR3 nucleotides are TGTGCCACCAGCAGAGAACGGGGAGGGATCGAGCAGTACTTC.

This chain uses TRBV7-8 with TRBJ1-4, with D perhaps matching TRBD1 (5 bases). From germline, CDR1 is SGHVS and CDR2 FQNEAQ. This CDR3 is 14 amino acids long. V gave up 2 bases and J gave up 7 bases, with 11 bases separating them. The chain's CDR3 is CASSLMRGGEKLFF. In DNA, the CDR3 is TGTGCCAGCAGCTTAATGAGGGGCGGTGAAAAACTGTTTTTT.

The chain recombines TRBV28 with TRBJ2-7, with TRBD1 matching over 8 bases. The CDR3 sequence is 15 residues long. V trimming: 5 bases; J trimming: 4 bases; junction bases outside the gene matches: 10. Germline V gene sequence: CDR1 MDHEN, CDR2 SYDVKM. The CDR3 loop is CASSPSPRTGYEQYF. DNA of the CDR3: TGTGCCAGCAGTCCCTCCCCCCGGACAGGGTACGAGCAGTACTTC.

The chain couples TRBV15 to TRBJ2-4; D is unresolved. Trimming took 1 base from V and 0 from J, leaving 4 bases between them. Per the germline V gene, CDR1 is LNHNV and CDR2 is YYDKDF (reference sequence). This CDR3 contains 14 residues. For the CDR3, the DNA is TGTGCCACCAGCAGAGTCCTAGCCAAAAACATTCAGTACTTC. The encoded protein is CATSRVLAKNIQYF.

In this sample, this clone turned up many times. The chain is built from TRBV11-3 and TRBJ2-7; D is undetermined. The germline CDR1 and CDR2 sequences are SGHNT and YENEEA. This CDR3 spans 14 amino acids. V shed 1 base and J shed 5 bases, with 12 bases lying between them. The CDR3 region is CASSLGLMIHEQYF. CDR3 sequence (DNA): TGTGCCAGCAGCTTAGGCCTGATGATCCACGAGCAGTACTTC.

This clone showed up just once. The genes are TRBV19 and TRBJ2-1; 8 bases are shared with TRBD2. The CDR3 contains 13 residues. Trimming cost V 5 bases and J 13 bases; bases outside gene matches: 10. CDR1 LNHDA and CDR2 SQIVND come from the germline V gene (reference sequence). The CDR3 DNA sequence: TGTGCCAGTAGTCCTCTAGCGGGTTCCGCACAGTTCTTC. Protein product: CASSPLAGSAQFF.

The gene calls are TRBV10-3 and TRBJ1-3; a possible D gene is TRBD1 (5 bases). V was clipped by 10 bases and J by 1 base, with 14 bases between them. The V gene's germline CDR1 is ENHRY and CDR2 SYGVKD. This CDR3 region has 14 residues. The CDR3 protein is CASRGLDSGNTIYF. Here the CDR3 DNA reads TGTGCCAGCCGGGGCCTCGATTCTGGAAACACCATATATTTT.

This clone was detected only a few times. This rearrangement joins TRBV6-5 to TRBJ1-2; TRBD1 is a possible D gene (5 bases). The CDR3 covers 14 residues. Trimming removed 5 bases from V and 6 bases from J, with 16 bases in between. Germline CDR1 and CDR2: MNHEY and SVGAGI. This chain's CDR3 is CASSPGGGFNGYTF. The CDR3 region has the DNA TGTGCCAGCAGTCCGGGCGGGGGGTTCAATGGCTACACCTTC.

This clone was recorded a few times. The J gene is TRBJ2-2, the V gene TRBV7-3; 8 nucleotides agree with TRBD1. The V gene's germline CDR1 is SGHTA and CDR2 FQGTGA. Trimming cost V 1 base and J 2 bases; bases outside gene matches: 9. This CDR3 has 18 residues. The CDR3 DNA reads TGTGCCAGCAGCTTAATGCCACCCGGACAGGGAAACACCGGGGAGCTGTTTTTT. Amino acid sequence: CASSLMPPGQGNTGELFF.

V and J are TRBV7-2 and TRBJ1-1; TRBD1 agrees at 9 bases. Germline CDR1 is SGHTA and CDR2 is FQGNSA. The junction had 3 bases not matched to a gene; V was cut back by 5 bases and J by 5 bases. This CDR3 comprises 13 residues. The CDR3 here is CASSRTGVTEAFF. The CDR3 bases are TGTGCCAGCAGCCGGACAGGGGTTACTGAAGCTTTCTTT.

V is TRBV5-6 and J is TRBJ2-7, with 10 bases that match TRBD2. Germline V CDR1 and CDR2: SGHDT, YYEEEE. V shed 4 bases and J 2 bases; nucleotides not matched to a gene: 6. This CDR3 spans 15 amino acids. DNA for the CDR3: TGTGCCAGCAGCGCCATACTAGCGGGGACCTACGAGCAGTACTTC. Amino acid sequence: CASSAILAGTYEQYF.

The V gene is TRBV9, the J gene TRBJ2-1; TRBD1 or TRBD2 may be the D gene (6 bases each). The germline CDR1 and CDR2 sequences are SGDLS and YYNGEE. The CDR3 totals 15 residues. V shed 0 bases and J shed 2 bases, with 9 bases lying between them. The CDR3 reads CASSVVGGPYNEQFF. In DNA, the CDR3 is TGTGCCAGCAGCGTAGTGGGGGGCCCCTACAATGAGCAGTTCTTC. The whole variable domain, filled in from reference TRBV9 and TRBJ2-1, reads DSGVTQTPKHLITATGQRVTLRCSPRSGDLSVYWYQQSLDQGLQFLIQYYNGEERAKGNILERFSAQQFPDLHSELNLSSLELGDSALYFCASSVVGGPYNEQFFGPGTRLTVL.

The chain recombines TRBV20-1 with TRBJ2-7; D remains ambiguous. CDR1 is DFQATT, CDR2 SNEGSKA, per germline (reference sequence). The CDR3 has 11 amino acids. Deletions cut 5 bases from V and 2 bases from J, with 7 bases between. This CDR3 reads CSAETPYEQYF. DNA for the CDR3: TGCAGTGCTGAAACCCCCTACGAGCAGTACTTC.

The chain has TRBV11-3 and TRBJ2-7, with D maybe TRBD1 (5 bases). Deletions cut 6 bases from V and 1 base from J, with 10 bases between. CDR3 length: 13 residues. The germline V gene has CDR1 SGHNT and CDR2 YENEEA. DNA of the CDR3: TGTGCCAGCAGGCTCGACAGATCCTACGAGCAGTACTTC. This gives the protein CASRLDRSYEQYF.

This chain joins TRBV30 and TRBJ1-2; D is ambiguous. Germline lookup yields CDR1 GTSNPN and CDR2 SVGIG (reference sequence). The CDR3 loop spans 12 amino acids. V was cut by 2 bases and J by 10 bases, with 14 bases left in between. DNA for the CDR3: TGTGCCTGGAGTTCGGGGAGGGTTGACTACACCTTC. Encoded protein: CAWSSGRVDYTF.

The rearrangement uses TRBV11-3 and TRBJ2-1; 7 bases are shared with TRBD2. V lost 3 bases, J lost 7 bases, and 15 bases stayed unmatched. The length of the CDR3 is 17 residues. The germline V gene encodes CDR1 SGHNT and CDR2 YENEEA. The CDR3 loop is CASSLAGLAVGRNEQFF. The CDR3 DNA follows: TGTGCCAGCAGCTTGGCGGGGCTAGCGGTGGGAAGGAATGAGCAGTTCTTC.

This clone came up a few times. The chain combines TRBV11-3 with TRBJ2-1; D unresolved. This CDR3 comprises 13 residues. The germline V gene has CDR1 SGHNT and CDR2 YENEEA. V lost 7 bases and J 8 bases, leaving 15 bases between the germline ends. CDR3 coding DNA: TGTGCCAGCACCAAACCTGAATCGGATGAGCAGTTCTTC. It translates to CASTKPESDEQFF.

This chain uses TRBV28 with TRBJ2-7, with D unresolved. Deletions cut 5 bases from V and 6 bases from J, with 11 bases between. This CDR3 spans 12 amino acids. In germline, CDR1 is MDHEN, CDR2 SYDVKM. The CDR3 protein is CASSVPRGEQYF. CDR3 coding DNA: TGTGCCAGCAGTGTCCCTCGCGGCGAGCAGTACTTC. The full variable domain, rest sourced from reference TRBV28 and TRBJ2-7, is DVKVTQSSRYLVKRTGEKVFLECVQDMDHENMFWYRQDPGLGLRLIYFSYDVKMKEKGDIPEGYSVSREKKERFSLILESASTNQTSMYLCASSVPRGEQYFGPGTRLTVT.

This chain connects TRBV4-2 to TRBJ2-3; 8 nucleotides match TRBD2. Germline V gives CDR1 LGHNA, CDR2 YNFKEQ. There are 15 residues in the CDR3. The junction had 8 bases not matched to a gene; V was cut back by 7 bases and J by 2 bases. In nucleotides, the CDR3 is TGTGCCAGCACTTCGGGAGGGAGAACCACAGATACGCAGTATTTT. Translating it yields CASTSGGRTTDTQYF.

This CDR3 is CASSRRSGQETQYF. CDR3 DNA sequence: TGTGCCAGCAGTCGGCGGAGCGGACAAGAGACCCAGTACTTC. The chain is built from TRBV7-9 and TRBJ2-5; TRBD2 might be the D (5 bases). CDR3 size: 14 residues. The V end was cut by 6 bases, the J end by 2 bases, with 13 bases between. The germline CDR1 and CDR2 sequences are SEHNR and FQNEAQ (reference sequence).

J is TRBJ2-1 and V is TRBV29-1, with 13 bases aligning to TRBD2. CDR1 SQVTM and CDR2 ANQGSEA come from the germline V gene. This CDR3 is built from 16 residues. With V trimmed by 6 bases and J by 2 bases, 7 bases remained unmatched. The CDR3 loop reads CSVRGLAGDAYNEQFF. DNA of the CDR3: TGCAGCGTCCGAGGACTAGCGGGGGACGCCTACAATGAGCAGTTCTTC.

The gene calls are TRBV13 and TRBJ1-1; D gene unclear. The V gene's germline CDR1 is PRHDT and CDR2 FYEKMQ (reference sequence). Trimming removed 8 bases at V and 4 bases at J, with 11 bases between. This CDR3 contains 12 residues. CDR3 DNA: TGTGCCAGCGGAAGGGTTGGCACTGAAGCTTTCTTT. Translated: CASGRVGTEAFF. Full variable domain (outside the CDR3, taken from reference TRBV13 and TRBJ1-1): AAGVIQSPRHLIKEKRETATLKCYPIPRHDTVYWYQQGPGQDPQFLISFYEKMQSDKGSIPDRFSAQQFSDYHSELNMSSLELGDSALYFCASGRVGTEAFFGQGTRLTVV.